This TCR beta chain appears in the sequencing data of a study of control samples from healthy donors and cancer patients. The assay was immunoSEQ multiplex PCR, and TCRdb's table has in-frame clones only and misses some. Across roughly 190,000 clones, the top ten clones capture 2% to 2.5% of the sample. V was trimmed by 6 bases and J by 0 bases, leaving 11 bases between them. CDR1 is MNHEY and CDR2 is SVGAGI in the germline V gene. CDR3 length: 14 residues. The sequence was obtained from a woman in her 30s in good health. The sequenced sample consisted of blood. The rearrangement joins TRBV6-5 to TRBJ2-5; D gene unclear. The CDR3 coding sequence is TGTGCCAGCAGCTTCACATATAACCAAGAGACCCAGTACTTC. It encodes CASSFTYNQETQYF.